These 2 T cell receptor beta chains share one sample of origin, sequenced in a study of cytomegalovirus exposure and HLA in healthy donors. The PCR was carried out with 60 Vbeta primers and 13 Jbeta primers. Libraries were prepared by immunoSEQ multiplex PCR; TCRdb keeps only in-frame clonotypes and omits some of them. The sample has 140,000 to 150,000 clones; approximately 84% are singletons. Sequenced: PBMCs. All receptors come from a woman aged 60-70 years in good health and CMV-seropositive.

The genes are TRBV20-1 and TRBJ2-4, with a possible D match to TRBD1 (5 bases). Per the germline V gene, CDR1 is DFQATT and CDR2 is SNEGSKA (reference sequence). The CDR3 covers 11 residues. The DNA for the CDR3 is TGCAGCATGGACACGATCAACATTCAGTACTTC. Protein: CSMDTINIQYF.

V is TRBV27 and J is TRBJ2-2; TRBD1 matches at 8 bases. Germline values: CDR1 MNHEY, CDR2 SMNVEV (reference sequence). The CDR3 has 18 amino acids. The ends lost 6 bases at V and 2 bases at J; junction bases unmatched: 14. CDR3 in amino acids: CASRPGSTGAQNTGELFF. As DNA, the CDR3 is TGTGCCAGCAGGCCCGGATCGACAGGGGCCCAAAACACCGGGGAGCTGTTTTTT.